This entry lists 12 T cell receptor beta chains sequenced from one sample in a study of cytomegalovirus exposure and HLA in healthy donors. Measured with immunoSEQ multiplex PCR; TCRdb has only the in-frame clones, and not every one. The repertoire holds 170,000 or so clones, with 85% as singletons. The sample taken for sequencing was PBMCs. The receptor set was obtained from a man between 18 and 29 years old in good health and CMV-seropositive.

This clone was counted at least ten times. The DNA of the CDR3 is TGTGCCAGCAGTCGAATGATAGGGGCACGGAGCGAGCAGTACTTC. The encoded protein is CASSRMIGARSEQYF. This chain connects TRBV25-1 to TRBJ2-7; D possibly corresponds to TRBD1 (5 bases). The CDR3 loop spans 15 amino acids. From germline, CDR1 is MGHDK and CDR2 SYGVNS. V lost 5 bases, J lost 6 bases, and 20 bases lay in between.

As DNA, the CDR3 is TGTGCCATCAAAGGACTAGCGGGTGAAAACGAGCAGTACTTC. Translated, it gives CAIKGLAGENEQYF. V usage is TRBV10-3 and J usage is TRBJ2-7, with 11 nucleotides matching TRBD2. J gave up 5 bases and V 7 bases, and 7 bases lay outside the gene matches. The CDR3 length is 14 residues. Germline V gene lookup returns CDR1 ENHRY and CDR2 SYGVKD.

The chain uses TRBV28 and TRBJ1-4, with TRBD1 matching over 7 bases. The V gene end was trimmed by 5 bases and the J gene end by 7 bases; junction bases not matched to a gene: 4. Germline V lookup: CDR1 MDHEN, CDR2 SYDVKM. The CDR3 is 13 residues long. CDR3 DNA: TGTGCCAGCAGTAACAGGGGAAGTGAAAAACTGTTTTTT. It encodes CASSNRGSEKLFF.

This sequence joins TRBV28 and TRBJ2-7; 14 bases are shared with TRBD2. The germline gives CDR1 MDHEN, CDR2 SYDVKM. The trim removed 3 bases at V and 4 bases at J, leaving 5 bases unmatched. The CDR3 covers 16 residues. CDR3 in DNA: TGTGCCAGCAGTTTGTCCAGGACTAGCGGGAGGTACGAGCAGTACTTC. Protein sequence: CASSLSRTSGRYEQYF.

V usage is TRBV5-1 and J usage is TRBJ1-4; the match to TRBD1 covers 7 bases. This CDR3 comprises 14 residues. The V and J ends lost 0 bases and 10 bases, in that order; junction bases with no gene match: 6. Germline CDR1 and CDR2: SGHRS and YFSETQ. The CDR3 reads CASSLEAGGGKLFF. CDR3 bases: TGCGCCAGCAGCTTGGAGGCAGGGGGTGGAAAACTGTTTTTT.

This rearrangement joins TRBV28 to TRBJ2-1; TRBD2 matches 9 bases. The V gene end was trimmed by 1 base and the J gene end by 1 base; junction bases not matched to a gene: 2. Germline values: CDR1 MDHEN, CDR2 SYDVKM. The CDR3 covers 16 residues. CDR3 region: CASSLSAGGSYNEQFF. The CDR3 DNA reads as TGTGCCAGCAGTTTATCGGCGGGGGGGTCCTACAATGAGCAGTTCTTC.

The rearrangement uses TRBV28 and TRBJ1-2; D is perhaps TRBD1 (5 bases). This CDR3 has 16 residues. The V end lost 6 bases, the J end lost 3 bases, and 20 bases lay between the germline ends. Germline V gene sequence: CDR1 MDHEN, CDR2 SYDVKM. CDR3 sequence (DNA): TGTGCCAGCAGCTCCGGGAGACTAAGGGGAGACTATGGCTACACCTTC. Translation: CASSSGRLRGDYGYTF.

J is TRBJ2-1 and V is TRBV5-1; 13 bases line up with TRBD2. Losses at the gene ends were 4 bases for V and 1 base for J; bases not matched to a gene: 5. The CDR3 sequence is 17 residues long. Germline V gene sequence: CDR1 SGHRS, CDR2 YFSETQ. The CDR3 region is CASSTGLAGVSYNEQFF. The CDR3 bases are TGCGCCAGCAGCACAGGACTAGCGGGAGTGTCCTACAATGAGCAGTTCTTC.

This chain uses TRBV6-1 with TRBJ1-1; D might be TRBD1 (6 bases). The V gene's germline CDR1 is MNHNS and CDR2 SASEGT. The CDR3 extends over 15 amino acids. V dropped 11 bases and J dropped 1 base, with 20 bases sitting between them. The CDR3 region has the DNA TGTGCCGCCGATCTTGGGGGGGCACCGAACACTGAAGCTTTCTTT. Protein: CAADLGGAPNTEAFF.

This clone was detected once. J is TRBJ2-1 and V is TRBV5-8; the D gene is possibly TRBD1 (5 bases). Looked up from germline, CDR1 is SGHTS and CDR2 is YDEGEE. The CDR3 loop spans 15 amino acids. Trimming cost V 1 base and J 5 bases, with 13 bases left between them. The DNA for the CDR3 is TGTGCCAGCAGCTTGCAGTCAGGGTCCCACAATGAGCAGTTCTTC. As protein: CASSLQSGSHNEQFF.

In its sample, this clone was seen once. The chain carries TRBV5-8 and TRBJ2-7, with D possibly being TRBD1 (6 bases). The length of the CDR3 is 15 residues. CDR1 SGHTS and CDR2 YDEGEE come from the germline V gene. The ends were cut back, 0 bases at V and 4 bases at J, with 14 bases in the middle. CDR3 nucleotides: TGTGCCAGCAGCTTGGTACTGACAGGTTCGTACGAGCAGTACTTC. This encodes CASSLVLTGSYEQYF. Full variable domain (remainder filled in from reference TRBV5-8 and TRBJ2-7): EAGVTQSPTHLIKTRGQQATLRCSPISGHTSVYWYQQALGLGLQFLLWYDEGEERNRGNFPPRFSGRQFPNYSSELNVNALELEDSALYLCASSLVLTGSYEQYFGPGTRLTVT.

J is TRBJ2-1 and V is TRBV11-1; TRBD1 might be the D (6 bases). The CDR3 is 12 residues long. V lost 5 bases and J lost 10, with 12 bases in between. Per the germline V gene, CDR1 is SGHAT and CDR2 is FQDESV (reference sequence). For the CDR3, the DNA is TGTGCCAGCAGCACATGGACAGCCGAGCAGTTCTTC. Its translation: CASSTWTAEQFF.